This T cell receptor (beta chain) was documented in a study of blood T cells in healthy people across ages. Combining a sample-barcoded 5' primer with a J-beta primer mix, a second PCR ran for about 7 to 11 cycles. One entry per CDR3 protein, called by TCRdb with MiXCR from the 5' RACE reads. Of some 1,800,000 distinct CDR3 sequences detected, about 39% appear once; the ten largest clones hold under 25%. The CDR3 has 16 residues. The germline V gene has CDR1 MNHEY and CDR2 SVGAGI. Each sample had at least 6 million PBMCs isolated. To note about this clonotype: Compared with germline, one end of the junction differs, possibly owing to a read error.

The sequence derives from a human donor in good health. Material for sequencing was blood. The chain couples TRBV6-5 to TRBJ2-7; TRBD1 aligns across 8 bases. CDR3 sequence (DNA): TGTGCCAGCAGTTACTCGAAGGGACAGGTTTCCTACGGGCAGTACTTC. It translates to CASSYSKGQVSYGQYF.